What follows are 6 T cell receptor beta chains derived from one specimen sequenced in a study of vaccination effects on CD4 cells after COVID-19 (dated by TCRdb to the early 2020s). The library was obtained by the immunoSEQ multiplex PCR assay. TCRdb stores this immuneACCESS table with in-frame sequences only. Part of the clones is absent; in the studies checked, under half of the shortfall reflects unresolved V genes, and no reason is known for the rest. This sample lists 57,000 or so clones; just under 80% were detected once. The ten biggest clones cover around 4% of the sample. The antigens these receptors bind are not known. After 10 to 11 days of culture, CD4+ T cells were isolated with the EasySep CD4+ T cell isolation kit. Each participant received two doses of an mRNA SARS-CoV-2 vaccine, either BNT162b2 or mRNA-1273. Source: CD4+ T cells from PBMCs cultured without peptide, taken after COVID-19 vaccination. The receptors originated from a human donor who received a COVID-19 vaccine.

The genes are TRBV2 and TRBJ1-2; D is unresolved. Germline CDR1 and CDR2: SNHLY and FYNNEI. The ends were cut back, 6 bases at V and 8 bases at J, with 28 bases in the middle. There are 17 residues in the CDR3. The CDR3 nucleotides are TGTGCCAGCAGCCCAGGTGGCAGCGCCTTTACGAATATCGGCTACACCTTC. Translating it yields CASSPGGSAFTNIGYTF.

The chain links TRBV9 to TRBJ1-1; D possibly corresponds to TRBD1 (5 bases). Per germline, CDR1 SGDLS and CDR2 YYNGEE. V shed 4 bases and J shed 0 bases, with 13 bases lying between them. CDR3 length: 15 amino acids. The CDR3 coding sequence is TGTGCCAGCAGCCCAGCGGGGCAGATGAACACTGAAGCTTTCTTT. Translation gives CASSPAGQMNTEAFF.

The chain recombines TRBV11-2 with TRBJ2-7; 8 nucleotides align to TRBD1. Germline V lookup: CDR1 SGHAT, CDR2 FQNNGV. Losses at the gene ends were 5 bases for V and 6 bases for J; bases not matched to a gene: 9. This CDR3 has 14 amino acids. The CDR3 loop reads CASSPRTGSSEQYF. The DNA of the CDR3 is TGTGCCAGCAGCCCGCGGACAGGGTCTAGCGAGCAGTACTTC.

This rearrangement joins TRBV6-6 to TRBJ1-5, with 7 bases lining up with TRBD1. The CDR3 has 15 residues. Unmatched junction bases numbered 6, after V lost 6 bases and J lost 1 base. The germline CDR1 and CDR2 sequences are MNHNY and SVGAGI (reference sequence). The CDR3 sequence is CASRQDRVSNQPQHF. CDR3 nucleotide sequence: TGTGCCAGCAGACAAGACAGGGTGAGCAATCAGCCCCAGCATTTT.

The chain carries TRBV10-3 and TRBJ2-3, with 14 bases that match TRBD2. V shed 7 bases and J 2 bases; nucleotides not matched to a gene: 11. This CDR3 is 18 amino acids long. CDR1 is ENHRY and CDR2 is SYGVKD in the germline V gene. The CDR3 reads CAITPTSGRAGNTDTQYF. For the CDR3, the DNA is TGTGCCATCACCCCGACTAGCGGGAGGGCCGGGAACACAGATACGCAGTATTTT.

J is TRBJ1-1 and V is TRBV19; 11 bases align to TRBD1. Trimming took 5 bases from V and 5 from J; bases not matched to a gene: 10. The germline V gene has CDR1 LNHDA and CDR2 SQIVND (reference sequence). This CDR3 contains 16 residues. The CDR3 spells CASSADRGRGGTEAFF. CDR3 bases: TGTGCCAGTAGTGCGGACAGGGGGCGCGGTGGGACTGAAGCTTTCTTT.